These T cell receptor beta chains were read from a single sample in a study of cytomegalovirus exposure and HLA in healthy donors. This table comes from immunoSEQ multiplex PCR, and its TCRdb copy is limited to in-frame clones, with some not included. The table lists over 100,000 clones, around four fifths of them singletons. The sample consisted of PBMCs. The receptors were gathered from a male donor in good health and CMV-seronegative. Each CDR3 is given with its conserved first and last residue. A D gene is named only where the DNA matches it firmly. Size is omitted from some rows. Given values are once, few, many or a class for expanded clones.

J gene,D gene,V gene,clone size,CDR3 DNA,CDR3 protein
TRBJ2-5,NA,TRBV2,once,TGTGCCAGCAGCTCGGGACTGAGGGAAGAGACCCAGTACTTC,CASSSGLREETQYF
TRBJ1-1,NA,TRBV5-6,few,TGTGCCAGCAGCTTGCGGGAGGCAGGTGGGCTTGAAGCTTTCTTT,CASSLREAGGLEAFF
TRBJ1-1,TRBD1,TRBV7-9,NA,TGTGCCAGCAGCACCCACGGACAGGGCTACACTGAAGCTTTCTTT,CASSTHGQGYTEAFF
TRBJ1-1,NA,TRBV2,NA,TGTGCCAGCAGTGAAATTGGGGAGGACACTGAAGCTTTCTTT,CASSEIGEDTEAFF
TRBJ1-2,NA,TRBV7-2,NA,TGTGCCAGCAGGTCTGGCCCTTCTTCTCGTGGCTACACCTTC,CASRSGPSSRGYTF
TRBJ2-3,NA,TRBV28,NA,TGTGCCAGCAGTCCCCCAGGGGGGCCAGATACGCAGTATTTT,CASSPPGGPDTQYF
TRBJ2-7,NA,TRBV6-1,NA,TGTGCCAGCAGGGAGACGGGGTTTCCCTACGAGCAGTACTTC,CASRETGFPYEQYF
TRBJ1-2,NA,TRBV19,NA,TGTGCCAGTAGGCCGCAGACACAGGTCGCTAACTATGGCTACACCTTC,CASRPQTQVANYGYTF
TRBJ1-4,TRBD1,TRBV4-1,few,TGCGCCAGCAGCCAAGAGGACAGGGGGCTTTGGACTAATGAAAAACTGTTTTTT,CASSQEDRGLWTNEKLFF
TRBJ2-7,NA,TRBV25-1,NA,TGTGCCACTGCTAGTTTTAGCTACGAGCAGTACTTC,CATASFSYEQYF
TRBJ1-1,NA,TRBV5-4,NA,TGTGCCAGCAGCCCAGGGAGGCAGATTGGGACTGAAGCTTTCTTT,CASSPGRQIGTEAFF
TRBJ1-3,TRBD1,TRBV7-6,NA,TGTGCCAGCAGCTCGACAGGGGTCTCTGGAAACACCATATATTTT,CASSSTGVSGNTIYF
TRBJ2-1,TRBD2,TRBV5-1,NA,TGCGCCAGCAGCCTCACAACGACTAGCGGGGGGAGTGGCTACAATGAGCAGTTCTTC,CASSLTTTSGGSGYNEQFF
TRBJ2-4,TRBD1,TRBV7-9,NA,TGTGCCAGCAGCATCGACAGGGGACGGGGGAACATTCAGTACTTC,CASSIDRGRGNIQYF
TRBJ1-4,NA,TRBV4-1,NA,TGCGCCAGCAGGGGCCAGTTTGCAACTAATGAAAAACTGTTTTTT,CASRGQFATNEKLFF
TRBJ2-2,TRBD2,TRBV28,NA,TGTGCCAGCAGTAAGCTCCTAGCGGGAGTGCACACCGGGGAGCTGTTTTTT,CASSKLLAGVHTGELFF